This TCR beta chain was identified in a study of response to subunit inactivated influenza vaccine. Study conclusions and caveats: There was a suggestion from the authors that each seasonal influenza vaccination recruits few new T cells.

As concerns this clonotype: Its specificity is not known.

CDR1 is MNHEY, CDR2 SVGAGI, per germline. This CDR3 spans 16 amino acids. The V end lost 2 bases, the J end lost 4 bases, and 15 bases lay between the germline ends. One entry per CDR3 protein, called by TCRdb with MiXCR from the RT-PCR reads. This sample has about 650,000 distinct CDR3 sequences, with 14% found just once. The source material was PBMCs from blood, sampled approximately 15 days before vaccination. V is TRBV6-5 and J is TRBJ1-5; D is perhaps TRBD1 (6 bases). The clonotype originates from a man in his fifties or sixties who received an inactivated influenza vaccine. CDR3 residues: CASSYERGSGNQPQHF. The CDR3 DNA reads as TGTGCCAGCAGTTACGAGAGGGGGTCTGGGAATCAGCCCCAGCATTTT.